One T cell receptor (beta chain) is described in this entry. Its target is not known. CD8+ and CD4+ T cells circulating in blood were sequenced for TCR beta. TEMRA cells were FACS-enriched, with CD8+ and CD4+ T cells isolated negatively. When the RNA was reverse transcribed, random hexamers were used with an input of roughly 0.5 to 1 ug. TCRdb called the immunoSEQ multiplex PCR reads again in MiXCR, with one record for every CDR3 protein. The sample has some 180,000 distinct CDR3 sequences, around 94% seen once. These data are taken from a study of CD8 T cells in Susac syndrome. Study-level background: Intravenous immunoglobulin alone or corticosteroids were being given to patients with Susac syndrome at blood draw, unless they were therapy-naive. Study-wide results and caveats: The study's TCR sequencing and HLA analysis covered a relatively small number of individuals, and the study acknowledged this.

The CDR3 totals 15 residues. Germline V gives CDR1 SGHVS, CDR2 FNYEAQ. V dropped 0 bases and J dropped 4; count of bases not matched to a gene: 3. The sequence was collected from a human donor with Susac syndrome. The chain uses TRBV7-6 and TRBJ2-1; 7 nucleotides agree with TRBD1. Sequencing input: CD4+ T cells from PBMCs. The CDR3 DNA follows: TGTGCCAGCAGCTTAGCGACAGGGCGGTACAATGAGCAGTTCTTC. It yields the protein CASSLATGRYNEQFF. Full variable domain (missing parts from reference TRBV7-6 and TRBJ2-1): GAGVSQSPRYKVTKRGQDVALRCDPISGHVSLYWYRQALGQGPEFLTYFNYEAQQDKSGLPNDRFSAERPEGSISTLTIQRTEQRDSAMYRCASSLATGRYNEQFFGPGTRLTVL.